A selection of T cell receptor beta chains follows, all from one sample in a study of shared clonotypes between healthy human individuals. Sequenced by immunoSEQ multiplex PCR; TCRdb stores in-frame clones only, minus some. This sample has about 2.2 million clones, with about 92% found just once. Sequencing was carried out using naive CD8+ T cells from PBMCs. The source is a man between 18 and 29 years old in good health. Some clones in this sample may be carry-over from other donors' samples. Each CDR3 is given with its conserved first and last residue. A D gene is named only where the DNA matches it firmly. Not every row has a clone size; where given, it reads once, few, many or a size class.

j_call: TRBJ1-2
cdr3_length: 14
v_call: TRBV30
clone_size: .
d_call: .
cdr3_nt: TGTGCCGCCCAATTCACGGGGGTTCACTATGGCTACACCTTC
cdr3_aa: CAAQFTGVHYGYTF

j_call: TRBJ2-7
cdr3_length: 15
v_call: TRBV4-1
clone_size: .
d_call: .
cdr3_nt: TGCGCCAGCAGCACAGCGAGACTGAGCTCCTACGAGCAGTACTTC
cdr3_aa: CASSTARLSSYEQYF

j_call: TRBJ2-1
cdr3_length: 13
v_call: TRBV29-1
clone_size: .
d_call: .
cdr3_nt: TGCAGCGTTGAAACAGGGAGGGCAGGGGAGCAGTTCTTC
cdr3_aa: CSVETGRAGEQFF

j_call: TRBJ2-1
cdr3_length: 11
v_call: TRBV27
clone_size: .
d_call: .
cdr3_nt: TGTGCCAGCAGTTTAGGAGCAGAGCAGTTCTTC
cdr3_aa: CASSLGAEQFF

j_call: TRBJ2-5
cdr3_length: 15
v_call: TRBV13
clone_size: once
d_call: TRBD1
cdr3_nt: TGTGCCAGCAGCCTCCGGACAGGGGTGGAGGAGACCCAGTACTTC
cdr3_aa: CASSLRTGVEETQYF

j_call: TRBJ1-5
cdr3_length: 15
v_call: TRBV27
clone_size: .
d_call: TRBD1
cdr3_nt: TGTGCCAGCAGTGAGATACAGGGGACCGGTCAGCCCCAGCATTTT
cdr3_aa: CASSEIQGTGQPQHF

j_call: TRBJ2-7
cdr3_length: 14
v_call: TRBV28
clone_size: .
d_call: TRBD1
cdr3_nt: TGTGCCAGCAGTCCATCCCGGGACAGCTACGAGCAGTACTTC
cdr3_aa: CASSPSRDSYEQYF

j_call: TRBJ1-2
cdr3_length: 16
v_call: TRBV27
clone_size: .
d_call: TRBD1
cdr3_nt: TGTGCCAGCAAGGCCGGACAGGGGGCGCGAGACTATGGCTACACCTTC
cdr3_aa: CASKAGQGARDYGYTF

j_call: TRBJ2-7
cdr3_length: 13
v_call: TRBV19
clone_size: .
d_call: TRBD2
cdr3_nt: TGTGCCAGTGGAGCGGGGAGACCCTACGAGCAGTACTTC
cdr3_aa: CASGAGRPYEQYF

j_call: TRBJ2-1
cdr3_length: 13
v_call: TRBV27
clone_size: .
d_call: TRBD2
cdr3_nt: TGTGCCAGCAGTCCCGGGGGGTGGGGTGAGCAGTTCTTC
cdr3_aa: CASSPGGWGEQFF

j_call: TRBJ2-2
cdr3_length: 17
v_call: TRBV9
clone_size: .
d_call: .
cdr3_nt: TGTGCCAGCAACGCGCCCCAGTGGGGGGCCAACACCGGGGAGCTGTTTTTT
cdr3_aa: CASNAPQWGANTGELFF

j_call: TRBJ2-3
cdr3_length: 13
v_call: TRBV7-3
clone_size: few
d_call: .
cdr3_nt: TGTGCCAGCAGCTTAGACAACACAGATACGCAGTATTTT
cdr3_aa: CASSLDNTDTQYF

j_call: TRBJ1-3
cdr3_length: 15
v_call: TRBV6-1
clone_size: once
d_call: .
cdr3_nt: TGTGCCAGCAGTGAATGGACAAGCTCTGGAAACACCATATATTTT
cdr3_aa: CASSEWTSSGNTIYF

j_call: TRBJ1-3
cdr3_length: 14
v_call: TRBV11-3
clone_size: .
d_call: .
cdr3_nt: TGTGCCAGCAGCTCACGGGACTCTGGAAACACCATATATTTT
cdr3_aa: CASSSRDSGNTIYF

j_call: TRBJ2-1
cdr3_length: 14
v_call: TRBV27
clone_size: .
d_call: TRBD2
cdr3_nt: TGTGCCAGCAGTTCCCGACTAGCGTGGAATGAGCAGTTCTTC
cdr3_aa: CASSSRLAWNEQFF

j_call: TRBJ2-1
cdr3_length: 17
v_call: TRBV2
clone_size: .
d_call: .
cdr3_nt: TGTGCCAGCGGGGGCTTCGGTAGTGGGGGCAACTACAATGAGCAGTTCTTC
cdr3_aa: CASGGFGSGGNYNEQFF

j_call: TRBJ1-1
cdr3_length: 14
v_call: TRBV7-8
clone_size: .
d_call: .
cdr3_nt: TGTGCCAGCAGCTTAAAATCTTCGTACACTGAAGCTTTCTTT
cdr3_aa: CASSLKSSYTEAFF

j_call: TRBJ2-7
cdr3_length: 16
v_call: TRBV5-1
clone_size: .
d_call: TRBD2
cdr3_nt: TGCGCCAGCAGCTTGTTTCGGGGGGGCGCCGTCGGCGAGCAGTACTTC
cdr3_aa: CASSLFRGGAVGEQYF

j_call: TRBJ2-1
cdr3_length: 15
v_call: TRBV9
clone_size: .
d_call: TRBD2
cdr3_nt: TGTGCCAGCAGCGGGACTAGCGGGTTCTACAATGAGCAGTTCTTC
cdr3_aa: CASSGTSGFYNEQFF

j_call: TRBJ2-1
cdr3_length: 13
v_call: TRBV10-3
clone_size: .
d_call: .
cdr3_nt: TGTGCCATCAGTGAGAAGGGGGACAATGAGCAGTTCTTC
cdr3_aa: CAISEKGDNEQFF

j_call: TRBJ1-2
cdr3_length: 15
v_call: TRBV7-6
clone_size: .
d_call: .
cdr3_nt: TGTGCCAGCAGCTTAGATCGGGGGGGACTCTATGGCTACACCTTC
cdr3_aa: CASSLDRGGLYGYTF

j_call: TRBJ2-7
cdr3_length: 13
v_call: TRBV29-1
clone_size: .
d_call: .
cdr3_nt: TGCAGCGCGACTGGAGGGGTTCCCTACGAGCAGTACTTC
cdr3_aa: CSATGGVPYEQYF

j_call: TRBJ2-7
cdr3_length: 14
v_call: TRBV10-3
clone_size: .
d_call: TRBD2
cdr3_nt: TGTGCCATCTCGACTAGCGGGAGTTGGAACGAGCAGTACTTC
cdr3_aa: CAISTSGSWNEQYF

j_call: TRBJ2-7
cdr3_length: 12
v_call: TRBV6-5
clone_size: .
d_call: .
cdr3_nt: TGTGCCAGCAGTTCCCAGGCATACGAGCAGTACTTC
cdr3_aa: CASSSQAYEQYF